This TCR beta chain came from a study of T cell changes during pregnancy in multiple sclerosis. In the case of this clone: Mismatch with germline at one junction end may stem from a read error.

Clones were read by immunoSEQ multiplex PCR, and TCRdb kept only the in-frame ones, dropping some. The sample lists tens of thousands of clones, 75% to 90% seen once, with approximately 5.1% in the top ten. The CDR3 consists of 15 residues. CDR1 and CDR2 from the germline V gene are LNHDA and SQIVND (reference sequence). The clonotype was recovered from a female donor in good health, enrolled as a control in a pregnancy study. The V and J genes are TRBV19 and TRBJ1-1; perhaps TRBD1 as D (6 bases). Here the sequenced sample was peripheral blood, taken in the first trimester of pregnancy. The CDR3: CASSPWDKGMKKESF. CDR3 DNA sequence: TGTGCCAGTAGTCCGTGGGACAAGGGGATGAAGAAGGAGTCCTTT.